This paragraph covers one T cell receptor beta chain sequence. This clone has just a few counts. There is no known antigen for this receptor. Base qualities were left out, and no much larger clone turns up one base away. Other DNA sequences in this specimen translate into the identical CDR3. The data were taken from a study of cytotoxic CD8 clonotypes in ibrutinib-treated CLL (dated by TCRdb to the early 2020s). A note on the overall study: The cohort was composed of roughly ten relapsed/refractory and around 15 treatment-naive patients; IGHV unmutated status was identified in approximately 18 patients. On average, each sample had about 250,000 productive templates and more than 75,000 productive rearrangements. Every remission and progressive disease sample was obtained while ibrutinib was still being received by the patients. Partial responses were observed in around 25 patients and complete responses in 2; after a median follow-up of 68 months, remission was maintained in approximately 14 patients and progression was observed in roughly twelve. Of the approximately 91 people in the trial, some 28 had longitudinal samples available. Cryopreserved peripheral blood mononuclear cells were obtained prior to treatment, at the time of response, and at either disease progression or sustained remission. Response samples were obtained after a median of approximately twelve months of treatment, with a range of roughly 6 to 36 months. What the research found in general, with its limitations: At baseline, clonality was higher than in age-matched healthy donors and showed a strong correlation with circulating CD8+ T-cell counts. Sampling times were not matched between patients in sustained remission and patients whose disease was progressing, and lymph node repertoires were not examined. Clonality rose at ibrutinib response, remained stable during sustained remission, and dropped back toward baseline at progression. Public clonotypes were rare and either contracted or stayed stable during treatment, and the rise in clonality at ibrutinib response reflected the expansion of private clonotypes.

V loses 9 bases at its end and J loses 0 bases; junction bases beyond the gene matches: 5. The CDR3 numbers 15 residues from cysteine through phenylalanine. The sequence is cut down to CDR3 DNA, 45 bases in frame from base 1. CDR1 and CDR2 are read off the germline V gene (reference sequence) as LNHNV and YYDKDF. On a MiSeq, deep resolution sequencing aimed for a depth between 1 in 1 million and 1 in 200,000 T cells, with each clonotype covered approximately 9.2x on average. The immunoSEQ hsTCRB Kit was used to generate the TCR beta libraries. In the authors' own workflow: The data were analyzed with ImmunoSEQ Analyzer and ImmunoSEQ Data Assistant, and V, D and J gene assignments followed IMGT definitions. Clonality was computed as one minus normalized Shannon entropy of productive rearrangement frequencies, ranging from 0 to 1. Only overrepresented clonotypes making up at least 0.05% of each patient's repertoire were included in the public clonotype analysis. Repertoires from roughly 13 age-matched healthy donors in immuneACCESS were used as clonality controls. Imported from immuneACCESS, the table was reduced by TCRdb to in-frame sequences with V and J called. These copies leave out some clones; in studies compared against another copy, an unresolved V gene accounts for under half, and the cause of the remainder is not known. V and J calls and clone size follow that table, whereas D and trimming were derived from the DNA. The sample has 110,000 to 150,000 clones on record, approximately 77% of them singletons. Approximately 27% of the sample is taken by the ten largest.

Reading the label with the study, this specimen's time point is: about a year on ibrutinib. For TCR beta library preparation, around 2.1 micrograms of genomic DNA were extracted from the cryopreserved PBMCs. Longitudinal blood samples from CLL patients on ibrutinib monotherapy underwent high-throughput TCR beta sequencing. The patients were enrolled in a single-center, open-label phase 2 trial of ibrutinib monotherapy. The rearrangement joined TRBV15 to TRBJ2-6, with 7 bases in between that match TRBD1. Sequences were derived from PBMCs, sampled after 12 months of ibrutinib treatment. This clonotype was sampled from a human donor with chronic lymphocytic leukemia. CDR3 sequence: CATRDSLSGANVLTF. The DNA reads as follows: TGTGCCACAAGGGACAGCCTCTCTGGGGCCAACGTCCTGACTTTC.